The next 21 T cell receptor beta chains were all read from a single sample in a study of T-cell memory formation after mild COVID-19. MiXCR, applied by TCRdb to the 5' RACE reads, yields one record per CDR3 protein. This table holds roughly 620,000 distinct CDR3 sequences, roughly 18% found once. Input material: PBMCs or a T cell subset sorted from them (not recorded which). These receptors came from an adult woman who had mild COVID-19 (a few samples of this study predate the infection). Cell type and time point are not known.

This chain uses TRBV28 with TRBJ2-7; TRBD1 aligns across 7 bases. The V gene's germline CDR1 is MDHEN and CDR2 SYDVKM. CDR3 size: 15 residues. With V trimmed by 3 bases and J by 0 bases, 5 bases remained unmatched. Here the CDR3 reads CASSFRDRVSYEQYF. The CDR3 DNA reads TGTGCCAGCAGTTTCCGAGACAGGGTCTCCTACGAGCAGTACTTC.

V gene TRBV5-5 combines with J gene TRBJ1-1, with D perhaps matching TRBD1 (5 bases). This CDR3 has 16 residues. Germline CDR1 reads SGHKS; CDR2 reads YYEKEE (reference sequence). V shed 2 bases and J shed 6 bases, with 20 bases lying between them. This CDR3 is CASSFSGTPEGPEAFF. The CDR3 nucleotides read TGTGCCAGCAGCTTTTCCGGGACTCCGGAGGGGCCTGAAGCTTTCTTT. Full variable domain (missing parts from reference TRBV5-5 and TRBJ1-1): DAGVTQSPTHLIKTRGQQVTLRCSPISGHKSVSWYQQVLGQGPQFIFQYYEKEERGRGNFPDRFSARQFPNYSSELNVNALLLGDSALYLCASSFSGTPEGPEAFFGQGTRLTVV.

The chain carries TRBV7-2 and TRBJ2-7; 11 nucleotides match TRBD2. CDR3 length: 17 residues. V shed 6 bases, J shed 2 bases, and the junction held 12 bases outside the gene matches. Germline lookup yields CDR1 SGHTA and CDR2 FQGNSA. The CDR3, as DNA: TGTGCCAGCAGTAGCCGGAGGACTAGCGGGTCAGCCTACGAGCAGTACTTC. Translating gives CASSSRRTSGSAYEQYF.

The J gene is TRBJ1-4, the V gene TRBV7-6; D possibly corresponds to TRBD1 (6 bases). The CDR3 contains 15 residues. CDR1 and CDR2 (germline): SGHVS, FNYEAQ. The ends were cut back, 5 bases at V and 8 bases at J, with 18 bases in the middle. The chain's CDR3 is CASSPRGGAEEKLFF. CDR3 nucleotides: TGTGCCAGCAGCCCGAGGGGGGGCGCGGAAGAAAAACTGTTTTTT.

This clonotype has only a few counts. The chain combines TRBV10-3 with TRBJ1-2, with unresolved D. This CDR3 contains 14 residues. V gave up 2 bases and J gave up 4 bases, with 11 bases separating them. The germline gives CDR1 ENHRY, CDR2 SYGVKD. CDR3 sequence: CAISEGLDLYGYTF. The CDR3 bases are TGTGCCATCAGTGAGGGGTTGGACCTCTATGGCTACACCTTC.

This clonotype appeared a few times. DNA of the CDR3: TGTGCCAGCAGCGTAGAAGGGACTATAAACTACGAGCAGTACTTC. Encoded protein: CASSVEGTINYEQYF. The chain is built from TRBV9 and TRBJ2-7; TRBD2 matches 7 bases. Looked up from germline, CDR1 is SGDLS and CDR2 is YYNGEE. The V gene end was trimmed by 0 bases and the J gene end by 3 bases; junction bases not matched to a gene: 6. The CDR3 extends over 15 amino acids.

This clonotype was detected many times. V gene TRBV7-9 combines with J gene TRBJ2-2; 8 positions agree with TRBD1. This CDR3 is 17 amino acids long. CDR1 is SEHNR, CDR2 FQNEAQ, per germline (reference sequence). V lost 4 bases to trimming and J lost 5 bases; unmatched junction nucleotides: 12. This CDR3 is CASSSPTTGALTGELFF. Here the CDR3 DNA reads TGTGCCAGCAGCTCCCCCACGACAGGGGCGCTAACCGGGGAGCTGTTTTTT.

This clonotype has ten or more counts. The chain links TRBV3-1 to TRBJ2-5; no reliable D call. The CDR3 spans 13 residues. Per germline, CDR1 LGHDT and CDR2 YNNKEL (reference sequence). Between the trimmed V and J ends, which lost 4 bases and 2 bases, there was a span of 8 bases. The CDR3 nucleotides are TGTGCCAGCAGCCGCGTCCTGCAAGAGACCCAGTACTTC. It codes for CASSRVLQETQYF.

V is TRBV7-8 and J is TRBJ2-1; D may be TRBD1 or TRBD2 (5 bases each). The CDR3 sequence is 14 residues long. Germline CDR1 is SGHVS and CDR2 is FQNEAQ. V lost 0 bases to trimming and J lost 7 bases, with 10 bases between them. The CDR3 nucleotides are TGTGCCAGCAGCTTAGCGGGGACCCAGAATGAGCAGTTCTTC. The encoded protein is CASSLAGTQNEQFF.

The chain links TRBV19 to TRBJ1-6, with 8 bases identical to TRBD1. The CDR3 runs 13 residues. With 9 bases clipped from V and 6 bases from J, the junction kept 4 bases outside the gene matches. CDR1 LNHDA and CDR2 SQIVND come from the germline V gene (reference sequence). The CDR3 bases are TGTGCCAGCTGGGACAGGTCTAATTCACCCCTCCACTTT. Translated: CASWDRSNSPLHF.

The chain combines TRBV7-2 with TRBJ2-2; 14 nucleotides match TRBD2. Germline lookup yields CDR1 SGHTA and CDR2 FQGNSA. The CDR3 loop spans 19 amino acids. V lost 5 bases to trimming and J lost 1 base; unmatched junction nucleotides: 9. The CDR3 loop reads CASSARTSGGLMNTGELFF. CDR3 bases: TGTGCCAGCAGCGCCCGGACTAGCGGGGGGCTCATGAACACCGGGGAGCTGTTTTTT. Combining the CDR3 with reference TRBV7-2 and TRBJ2-2 gives the whole variable domain GAGVSQSPSNKVTEKGKDVELRCDPISGHTALYWYRQSLGQGLEFLIYFQGNSAPDKSGLPSDRFSAERTGGSVSTLTIQRTQQEDSAVYLCASSARTSGGLMNTGELFFGEGSRLTVL.

This chain joins TRBV5-1 and TRBJ1-1, with a tentative D call TRBD1 (6 bases). The CDR3 spans 14 residues. In germline, CDR1 is SGHRS, CDR2 YFSETQ. Trimming pared 0 bases from V and 4 bases from J, leaving 10 bases between. Here the CDR3 reads CASSLESGATEAFF. DNA of the CDR3: TGCGCCAGCAGCTTGGAATCGGGGGCCACTGAAGCTTTCTTT. The full variable domain, in which reference TRBV5-1 and TRBJ1-1 provide the parts outside the CDR3, is KAGVTQTPRYLIKTRGQQVTLSCSPISGHRSVSWYQQTPGQGLQFLFEYFSETQRNKGNFPGRFSGRQFSNSRSEMNVSTLELGDSALYLCASSLESGATEAFFGQGTRLTVV.

This clonotype was counted between two and nine times. This rearrangement joins TRBV5-5 to TRBJ2-7; a possible D gene is TRBD2 (6 bases). Trimming pared 4 bases from V and 3 bases from J, leaving 11 bases between. Per the germline V gene, CDR1 is SGHKS and CDR2 is YYEKEE (reference sequence). The CDR3 is made up of 13 amino acids. The CDR3 sequence is CASSHGGVYEQYF. Here the CDR3 DNA reads TGTGCCAGCAGCCACGGAGGGGTCTACGAGCAGTACTTC.

This chain joins TRBV29-1 and TRBJ1-2; no definite D call. Germline CDR1 SQVTM, CDR2 ANQGSEA. V lost 6 bases and J lost 1, with 6 bases in between. The CDR3 consists of 11 residues. The CDR3 bases are TGCAGCGTCGTAGATAACTATGGCTACACCTTC. It yields the protein CSVVDNYGYTF.

The gene calls are TRBV27 and TRBJ2-3, with a tentative D call TRBD1 (6 bases). Trimming stripped 7 bases from V and 4 bases from J, with 9 bases between. The CDR3 totals 12 residues. Germline lookup yields CDR1 MNHEY and CDR2 SMNVEV (reference sequence). The chain's CDR3 is CASIGGPDTQYF. The CDR3 DNA follows: TGTGCCAGCATAGGGGGTCCAGATACGCAGTATTTT.

J is TRBJ2-7 and V is TRBV11-2; D not resolved. The CDR3 has 15 residues. V lost 4 bases and J lost 4, with 17 bases in between. The germline V gene encodes CDR1 SGHAT and CDR2 FQNNGV. The CDR3, as DNA: TGTGCCAGCAGCTCCCACTCCAACTCGGGTTACGAGCAGTACTTC. It codes for CASSSHSNSGYEQYF.

This clonotype was found a few times. The chain links TRBV7-9 to TRBJ2-4, with D possibly TRBD1 on 6 matching bases. Germline V gene sequence: CDR1 SEHNR, CDR2 FQNEAQ (reference sequence). The CDR3 has 16 amino acids. V was trimmed by 4 bases and J by 5 bases, leaving 18 bases between them. CDR3 loop: CASSSPPQGIENIQYF. CDR3 in DNA: TGTGCCAGCAGCTCCCCCCCCCAGGGGATCGAAAACATTCAGTACTTC.

This clonotype has just a few counts. The V gene is TRBV7-2, the J gene TRBJ2-1; 7 nucleotides align to TRBD2. The CDR3 consists of 15 residues. The germline CDR1 and CDR2 sequences are SGHTA and FQGNSA. V lost 1 base to trimming and J lost 12 bases; unmatched junction nucleotides: 12. DNA of the CDR3: TGTGCCAGCAGCTTAGTCCGGACTAGGGAAAGGGTGCAGTTCTTC. Protein: CASSLVRTRERVQFF.

The chain joins TRBV6-4 to TRBJ2-3, with 10 positions matching TRBD2. CDR1 and CDR2 from the germline V gene are MRHNA and SNTAGT. The V and J ends lost 2 bases and 5 bases, in that order; junction bases with no gene match: 4. The length of the CDR3 is 15 residues. The CDR3 here is CASSDGAGGQDTQYF. DNA of the CDR3: TGTGCCAGCAGTGACGGAGCGGGGGGGCAAGATACGCAGTATTTT.

The J gene is TRBJ2-5, the V gene TRBV20-1; D is perhaps TRBD2 (6 bases). CDR1 DFQATT and CDR2 SNEGSKA come from the germline V gene (reference sequence). The CDR3 has 14 amino acids. Trimming pared 2 bases from V and 5 bases from J, leaving 15 bases between. This chain's CDR3 is CSARMAGTGETQYF. The CDR3 coding sequence is TGCAGTGCTAGAATGGCCGGGACTGGGGAGACCCAGTACTTC.

This clonotype was seen a few times. J is TRBJ2-3 and V is TRBV5-1, with D unresolved. Between the trimmed V and J ends, which lost 5 bases and 5 bases, there was a span of 6 bases. The CDR3 runs 11 residues. CDR1 is SGHRS and CDR2 is YFSETQ in the germline V gene. The CDR3 DNA follows: TGCGCCAGCAGGTGGGGAGATACGCAGTATTTT. Amino acid sequence: CASRWGDTQYF.